The TCR beta chain described here comes from a study of OX40 agonist ivuxolimab in advanced cancers. Background on the study: Past anti-PD-1, anti-PD-L1 or anti-CTLA-4 therapy was accepted, and roughly 42% had received some.

Per the germline V gene, CDR1 is MGHDK and CDR2 is SYGVNS. With 2 bases removed from V and 0 bases from J, the gap between germline ends came to 8 bases. The CDR3 consists of 14 residues. The repertoire was sequenced with immunoSEQ multiplex PCR; TCRdb's copy has only in-frame clones and lacks some. The sample has tens of thousands of clones, 81% seen once. This receptor was taken from an adult with an advanced solid tumor such as melanoma, head and neck, liver or kidney cancer. The sample was CD4+ or CD8+ T cells sorted from blood, taken in a trial of the OX40 agonist ivuxolimab. The chain recombines TRBV25-1 with TRBJ2-7; D perhaps matches TRBD2 (6 bases). The CDR3 loop is CASSEGGDSYEQYF. The CDR3 DNA sequence: TGTGCCAGCAGTGAAGGAGGGGACTCCTACGAGCAGTACTTC.